Below are 3 T cell receptor beta chains sequenced from a single sample in a study of response to subunit inactivated influenza vaccine (dated by TCRdb to the late 2010s). The receptor library was made with RT-PCR. Sequencer: Illumina HiSeq 2500. TCRdb redid the processing of the public reads, applying fastp at Q25 and MiXCR, and retained in-frame beta chains. When rows share a CDR3 protein, they turn into one entry using the most common DNA and genes. Within this sample are around 520,000 distinct CDR3 sequences, with around 25% of them counted one time only. Of the sample, 1.5% to 2% is held by the ten largest clones. Specimen: CD4+ T cells sorted from PBMCs, collected less than 6 days after vaccination. The receptors were sampled from a middle-aged man who received an inactivated influenza vaccine. Donor details come from another sample of the same person, matched by shared clones.

This clonotype occurred a few times. The CDR3 DNA reads TGCAGCGTCGCCGGGAACCCGATTGCTGATACGCAGTATTTT. As protein: CSVAGNPIADTQYF. The genes are TRBV29-1 and TRBJ2-3; the D gene is possibly TRBD2 (5 bases). CDR3 size: 14 residues. CDR1 is SQVTM, CDR2 ANQGSEA, per germline. Deletions cut 6 bases from V and 6 bases from J, with 19 bases between.

In this sample, this clonotype turned up a few times. The V gene is TRBV12-3 or TRBV12-4, the J gene TRBJ2-2; D possibly matches TRBD1 or TRBD2 (5 bases each). V was pared by 7 bases and J by 0 bases, with 9 bases between. The CDR3 totals 14 residues. The CDR3 DNA follows: TGTGCCAGCATAGGGACCGCGAACACCGGGGAGCTGTTTTTT. This translates into CASIGTANTGELFF.

This clonotype was observed a handful of times. The chain is built from TRBV9 and TRBJ2-1, with a weak D call TRBD2 (6 bases). The germline gives CDR1 SGDLS, CDR2 YYNGEE. Trimming cost V 1 base and J 4 bases, with 12 bases left between them. The CDR3 spans 15 residues. The CDR3 sequence: CASSVLGEAYNEQFF. The CDR3 coding sequence is TGTGCCAGCAGCGTATTGGGGGAGGCGTACAATGAGCAGTTCTTC.